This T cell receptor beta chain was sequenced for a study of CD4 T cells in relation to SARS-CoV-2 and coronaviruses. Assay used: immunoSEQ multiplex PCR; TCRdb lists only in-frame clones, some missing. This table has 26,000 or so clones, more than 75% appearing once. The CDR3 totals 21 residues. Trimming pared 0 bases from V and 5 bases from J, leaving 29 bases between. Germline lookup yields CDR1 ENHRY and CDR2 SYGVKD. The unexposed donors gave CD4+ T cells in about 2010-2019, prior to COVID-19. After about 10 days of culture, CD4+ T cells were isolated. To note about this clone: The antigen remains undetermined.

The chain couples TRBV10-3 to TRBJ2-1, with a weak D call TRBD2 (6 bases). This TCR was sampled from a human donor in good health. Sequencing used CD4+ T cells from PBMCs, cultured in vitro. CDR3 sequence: CAISESTLYRTGPRGNNEQFF. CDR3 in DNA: TGTGCCATCAGTGAGTCGACTCTTTATCGCACGGGGCCGCGCGGGAACAATGAGCAGTTCTTC.